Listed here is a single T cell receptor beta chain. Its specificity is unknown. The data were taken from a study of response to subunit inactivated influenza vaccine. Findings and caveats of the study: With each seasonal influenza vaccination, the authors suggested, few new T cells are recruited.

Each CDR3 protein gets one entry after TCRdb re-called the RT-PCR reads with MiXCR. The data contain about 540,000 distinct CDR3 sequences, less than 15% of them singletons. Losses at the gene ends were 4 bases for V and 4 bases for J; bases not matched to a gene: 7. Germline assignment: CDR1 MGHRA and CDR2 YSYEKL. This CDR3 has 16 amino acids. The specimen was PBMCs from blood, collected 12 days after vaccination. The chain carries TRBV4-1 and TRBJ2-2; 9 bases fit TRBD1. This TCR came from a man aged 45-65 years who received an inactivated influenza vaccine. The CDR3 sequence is CASSRVQGAGTGELFF. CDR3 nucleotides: TGCGCCAGCAGCCGCGTACAGGGGGCTGGCACCGGGGAGCTGTTTTTT.